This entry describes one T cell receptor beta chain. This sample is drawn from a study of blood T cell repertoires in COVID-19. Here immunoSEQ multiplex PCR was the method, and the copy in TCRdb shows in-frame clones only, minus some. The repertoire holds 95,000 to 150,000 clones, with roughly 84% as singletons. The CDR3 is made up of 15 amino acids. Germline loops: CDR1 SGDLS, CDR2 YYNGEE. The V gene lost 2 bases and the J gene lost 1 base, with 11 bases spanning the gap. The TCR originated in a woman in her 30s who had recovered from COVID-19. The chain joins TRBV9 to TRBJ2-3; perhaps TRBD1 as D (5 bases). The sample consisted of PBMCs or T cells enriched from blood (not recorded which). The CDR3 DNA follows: TGTGCCAGCAGCGTGACAGTGTCAGGCACAGATACGCAGTATTTT. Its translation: CASSVTVSGTDTQYF.